The subject of this entry is one T cell receptor beta chain. Its antigen is as yet unknown. Produced via immunoSEQ multiplex PCR; TCRdb's table is partial and in-frame only. The data show fewer than 850,000 clones, less than 80% seen once. These data belong to a study of shared clonotypes between healthy human individuals. Study-level information: Two women and three men aged 18 to 49 served as donors. Study conclusions and caveats: As a rule, naive subsets had a larger estimated richness than memory subsets. Clonotypes that were shared across a handful of donors made up about 5.1% of naive CD4 clonotypes.

Study donors comprised healthy, HIV-negative adults devoid of recent acute infection or vaccination. This CDR3 has 13 amino acids. CDR1 and CDR2 from the germline V gene are MRHNA and SNTAGT. The V end lost 2 bases, the J end lost 6 bases, and 10 bases lay between the germline ends. V and J are TRBV6-4 and TRBJ1-2; the D is unclear. This TCR was recovered from a woman in her 30s in good health. Material: memory CD4+ T cells sorted from blood. Subset defined: CD45RA-negative fraction. The CDR3 nucleotides read TGTGCCAGCAGTGACAGGGTGGGTCATGGCTACACCTTC. Translation: CASSDRVGHGYTF.